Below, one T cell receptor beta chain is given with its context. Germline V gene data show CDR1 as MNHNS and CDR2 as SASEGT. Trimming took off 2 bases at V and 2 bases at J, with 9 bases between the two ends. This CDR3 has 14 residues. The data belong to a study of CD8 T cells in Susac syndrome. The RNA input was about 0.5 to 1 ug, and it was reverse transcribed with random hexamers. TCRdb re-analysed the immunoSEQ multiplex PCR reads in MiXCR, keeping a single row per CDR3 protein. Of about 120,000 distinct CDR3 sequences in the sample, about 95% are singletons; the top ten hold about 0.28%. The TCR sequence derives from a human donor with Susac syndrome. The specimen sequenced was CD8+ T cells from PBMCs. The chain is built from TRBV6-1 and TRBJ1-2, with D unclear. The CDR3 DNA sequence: TGTGCCAGCAGTGAACTCGACTCAAACTATGGCTACACCTTC. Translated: CASSELDSNYGYTF.